These 14 T cell receptor beta chains were sequenced from one sample in a study of blood T cell repertoires in COVID-19. The data were produced by immunoSEQ multiplex PCR, yet TCRdb's version contains in-frame clones alone and is incomplete. The repertoire includes roughly 250,000 clones, 81% of them detected once, and roughly 2.9% sits in the top ten. Input material: peripheral blood. The receptor source for this set is an older woman with active or convalescent COVID-19.

The J gene is TRBJ1-1, the V gene TRBV7-3; tentatively, D is TRBD1 (6 bases). Germline V lookup: CDR1 SGHTA, CDR2 FQGTGA. V gave up 5 bases and J gave up 3 bases, with 16 bases separating them. The CDR3 consists of 15 residues. The CDR3 nucleotides read TGTGCCAGCAGCCCTAATGGGGACATCTACACTGAAGCTTTCTTT. This gives the protein CASSPNGDIYTEAFF.

The chain uses TRBV2 and TRBJ2-4, with D possibly TRBD1 on 6 matching bases. From germline, CDR1 is SNHLY and CDR2 FYNNEI. V lost 7 bases and J 0 bases, leaving 13 bases between the germline ends. The CDR3 is 15 residues long. CDR3 DNA sequence: TGTGCCAGCACTCGGACAGTCCTAGCCAAAAACATTCAGTACTTC. Translating gives CASTRTVLAKNIQYF.

The genes are TRBV3-1 (or the pseudogene TRBV3-2) and TRBJ1-1; D is possibly TRBD1 (5 bases). CDR1 and CDR2 from the germline V gene are LGHDT and YNNKEL (reference sequence). This CDR3 is 13 amino acids long. V lost 5 bases to trimming and J lost 7 bases, with 14 bases between them. The CDR3 DNA reads as TGTGCCAGCAGCTCCCCAGGGTTCGGTGAAGCTTTCTTT. Protein sequence: CASSSPGFGEAFF.

This clone was recorded a few times. V and J are TRBV5-1 and TRBJ2-7, with a tentative D call TRBD1 (7 bases). CDR3 length equals 15 residues. Germline V gene data show CDR1 as SGHRS and CDR2 as YFSETQ. Trimming took off 4 bases at V and 3 bases at J, with 17 bases between the two ends. The CDR3 protein is CASSGERQGGYEQYF. CDR3 in DNA: TGCGCCAGCAGCGGTGAGAGACAGGGAGGCTACGAGCAGTACTTC.

This chain uses TRBV5-8 with TRBJ1-2; D perhaps matches TRBD1 (5 bases). CDR1 and CDR2 (germline): SGHTS, YDEGEE. The CDR3 contains 16 residues. Trimming shortened V by 0 bases and J by 4 bases, and 16 bases separated the two germline ends. CDR3 bases: TGTGCCAGCAGCTTGGGTATCAGGGAGGGTACCTATGGCTACACCTTC. Translation gives CASSLGIREGTYGYTF.

This sequence joins TRBV7-3 and TRBJ2-3, with 16 bases identical to TRBD2. Germline V gene data show CDR1 as SGHTA and CDR2 as FQGTGA. V lost 5 bases to trimming and J lost 0 bases; unmatched junction nucleotides: 5. The CDR3 is 18 amino acids. This chain's CDR3 is CASSPPGLAGGSTDTQYF. The CDR3 DNA sequence: TGTGCCAGCAGCCCTCCGGGACTAGCGGGGGGGAGCACAGATACGCAGTATTTT.

CDR3 region: CASSVGRGAPYEQYF. The CDR3 DNA reads TGTGCCAGCAGCGTAGGGCGGGGGGCCCCCTACGAGCAGTACTTC. V usage is TRBV9 and J usage is TRBJ2-7, with TRBD2 matching over 8 bases. Looked up from germline, CDR1 is SGDLS and CDR2 is YYNGEE. This CDR3 comprises 15 residues. With 0 bases clipped from V and 2 bases from J, the junction kept 4 bases outside the gene matches.

The chain uses TRBV6-5 and TRBJ1-4; no firm D call. Germline assignment: CDR1 MNHEY and CDR2 SVGAGI. V gave up 4 bases and J gave up 7 bases, with 7 bases separating them. The CDR3 sequence is 12 residues long. Here the CDR3 DNA reads TGTGCCAGCAGTTTGGCGGGTGAAAAACTGTTTTTT. It translates to CASSLAGEKLFF.

This clone was seen a few times. This chain uses TRBV25-1 with TRBJ1-6, with D perhaps matching TRBD1 (6 bases). CDR1 and CDR2 (germline): MGHDK, SYGVNS. The ends were cut back, 9 bases at V and 6 bases at J, with 12 bases in the middle. The CDR3 loop spans 13 amino acids. For the CDR3, the DNA is TGTGCCAGTCACAGGGACGCTAATTCACCCCTCCACTTT. Translating it yields CASHRDANSPLHF.

The V gene is TRBV7-6, the J gene TRBJ2-5; 7 bases map to TRBD2. Germline CDR1 is SGHVS and CDR2 is FNYEAQ. The ends lost 6 bases at V and 2 bases at J; junction bases unmatched: 3. CDR3 size: 13 residues. The DNA for the CDR3 is TGTGCCAGCAGACTAGCGCCTCAAGAGACCCAGTACTTC. Amino acid sequence: CASRLAPQETQYF.

The chain recombines TRBV18 with TRBJ1-1, with D perhaps matching TRBD1 (5 bases). Germline V gene data show CDR1 as KGHSH and CDR2 as LQKENI. CDR3 size: 14 residues. The V gene lost 7 bases and the J gene lost 3 bases, with 15 bases spanning the gap. CDR3 amino acids: CASFPGIRDTEAFF. DNA of the CDR3: TGTGCCAGCTTTCCAGGGATACGGGACACTGAAGCTTTCTTT. Full variable domain (missing parts from reference TRBV18 and TRBJ1-1): NAGVMQNPRHLVRRRGQEARLRCSPMKGHSHVYWYRQLPEEGLKFMVYLQKENIIDESGMPKERFSAEFPKEGPSILRIQQVVRGDSAAYFCASFPGIRDTEAFFGQGTRLTVV.

The chain couples TRBV5-1 to TRBJ2-2, with D possibly matching TRBD2 (6 bases). Trimming took off 3 bases at V and 0 bases at J, with 9 bases between the two ends. Germline values: CDR1 SGHRS, CDR2 YFSETQ. The CDR3 is made up of 15 amino acids. CDR3 residues: CASSSTRANTGELFF. CDR3 nucleotides: TGCGCCAGCAGCTCGACTAGGGCGAACACCGGGGAGCTGTTTTTT.

V gene TRBV5-4 combines with J gene TRBJ2-1; TRBD2 matches at 7 bases. From germline, CDR1 is SGHNT and CDR2 YYREEE (reference sequence). Trimming cost V 0 bases and J 8 bases; bases outside gene matches: 11. The CDR3 sequence is 16 residues long. The CDR3: CASSLVVGGNMDEQFF. The CDR3 nucleotides are TGTGCCAGCAGCTTGGTCGTCGGGGGGAATATGGATGAGCAGTTCTTC.

V and J are TRBV15 and TRBJ2-2, with TRBD1 as a possible D gene (6 bases). With 3 bases removed from V and 9 bases from J, the gap between germline ends came to 14 bases. The CDR3 length is 14 residues. Germline V gene data show CDR1 as LNHNV and CDR2 as YYDKDF (reference sequence). The DNA of the CDR3 is TGTGCCACCAGCAGCCTGGACAGTCTCAGGGAGCTGTTTTTT. Translating gives CATSSLDSLRELFF.